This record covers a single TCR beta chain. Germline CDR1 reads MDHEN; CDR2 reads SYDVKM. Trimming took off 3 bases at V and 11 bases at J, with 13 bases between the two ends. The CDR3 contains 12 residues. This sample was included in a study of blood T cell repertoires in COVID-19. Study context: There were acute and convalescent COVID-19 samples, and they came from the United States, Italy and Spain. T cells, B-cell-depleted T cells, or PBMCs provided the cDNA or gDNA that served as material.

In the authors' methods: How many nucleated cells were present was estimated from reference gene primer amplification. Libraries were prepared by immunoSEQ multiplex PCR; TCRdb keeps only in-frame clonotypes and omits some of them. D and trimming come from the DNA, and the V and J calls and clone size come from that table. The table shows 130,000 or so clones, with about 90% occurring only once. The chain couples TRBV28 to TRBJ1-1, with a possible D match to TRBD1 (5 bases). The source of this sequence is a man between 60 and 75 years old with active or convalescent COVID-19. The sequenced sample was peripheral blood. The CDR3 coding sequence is TGTGCCAGCAGTTTCAGGTCAGGGTTTGCTTTCTTT. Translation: CASSFRSGFAFF.